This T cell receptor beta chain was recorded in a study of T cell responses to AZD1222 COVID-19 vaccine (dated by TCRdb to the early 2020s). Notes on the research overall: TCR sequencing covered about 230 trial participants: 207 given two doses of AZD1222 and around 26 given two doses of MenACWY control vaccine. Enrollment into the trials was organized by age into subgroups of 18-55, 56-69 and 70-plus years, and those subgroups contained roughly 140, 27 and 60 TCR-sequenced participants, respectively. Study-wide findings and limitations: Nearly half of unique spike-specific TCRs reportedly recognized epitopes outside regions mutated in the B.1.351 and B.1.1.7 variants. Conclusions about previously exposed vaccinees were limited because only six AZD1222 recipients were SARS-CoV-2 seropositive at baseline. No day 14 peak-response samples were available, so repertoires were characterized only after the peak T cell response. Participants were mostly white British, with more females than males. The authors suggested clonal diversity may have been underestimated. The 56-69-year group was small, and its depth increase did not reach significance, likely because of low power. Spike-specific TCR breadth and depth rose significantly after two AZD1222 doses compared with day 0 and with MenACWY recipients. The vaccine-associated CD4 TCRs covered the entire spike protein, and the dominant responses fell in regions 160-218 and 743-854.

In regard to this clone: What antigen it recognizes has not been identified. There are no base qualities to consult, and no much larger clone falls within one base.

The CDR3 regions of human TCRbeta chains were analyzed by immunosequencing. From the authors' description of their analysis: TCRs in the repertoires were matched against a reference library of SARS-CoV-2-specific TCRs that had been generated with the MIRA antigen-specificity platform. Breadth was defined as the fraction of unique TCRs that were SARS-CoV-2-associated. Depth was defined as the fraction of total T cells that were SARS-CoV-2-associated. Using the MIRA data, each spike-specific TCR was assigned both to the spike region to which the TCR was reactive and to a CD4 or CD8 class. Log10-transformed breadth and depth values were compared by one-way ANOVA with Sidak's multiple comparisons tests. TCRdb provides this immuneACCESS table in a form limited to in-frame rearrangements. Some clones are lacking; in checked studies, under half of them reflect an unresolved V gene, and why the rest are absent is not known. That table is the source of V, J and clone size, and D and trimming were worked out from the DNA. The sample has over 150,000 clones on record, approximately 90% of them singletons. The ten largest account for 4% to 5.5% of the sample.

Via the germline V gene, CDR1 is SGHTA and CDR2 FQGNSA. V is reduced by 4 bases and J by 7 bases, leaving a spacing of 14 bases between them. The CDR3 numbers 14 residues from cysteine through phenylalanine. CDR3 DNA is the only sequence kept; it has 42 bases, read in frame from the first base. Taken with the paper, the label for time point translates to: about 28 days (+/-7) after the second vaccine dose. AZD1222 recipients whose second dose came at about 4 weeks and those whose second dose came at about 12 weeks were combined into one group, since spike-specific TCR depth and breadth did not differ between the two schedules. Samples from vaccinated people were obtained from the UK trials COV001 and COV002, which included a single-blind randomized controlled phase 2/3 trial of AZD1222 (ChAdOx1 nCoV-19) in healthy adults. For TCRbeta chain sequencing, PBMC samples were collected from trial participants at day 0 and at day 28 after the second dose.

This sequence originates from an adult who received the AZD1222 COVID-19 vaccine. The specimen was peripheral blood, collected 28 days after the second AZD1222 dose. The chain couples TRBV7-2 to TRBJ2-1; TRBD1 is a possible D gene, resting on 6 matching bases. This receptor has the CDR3 CASSSARGGNEQFF. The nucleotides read TGTGCCAGCAGCTCGGCCAGGGGTGGTAATGAGCAGTTCTTC.